The clone carrying this T cell receptor beta chain appeared a few times. The antigen remains undetermined. The data belong to a study of CD4 T cells in relation to SARS-CoV-2 and coronaviruses. Overall study context: No peptide or an HIV-1 Nef peptide pool served as negative control. Crossreactive spike epitopes shared across donors were mapped to their HLA restriction.

The unexposed donors gave CD4+ T cells in about 2011-2018, prior to COVID-19. Isolation of CD4+ T cells took place after about 9 days in culture. This CDR3 is 14 amino acids long. Looked up from germline, CDR1 is KGHDR and CDR2 is SFDVKD. V dropped 1 base and J dropped 3 bases, with 5 bases sitting between them. TCRdb's table, derived via immunoSEQ multiplex PCR, lists solely in-frame clones and lacks some. The table includes around 20,000 clones, around 75% detected once. The specimen was CD4+ T cells from PBMCs, cultured in vitro. This rearrangement joins TRBV24-1 to TRBJ2-2, with D possibly being TRBD1 (5 bases). The clonotype originates from a human donor in good health. The chain's CDR3 is CATSDFRDTGELFF. DNA of the CDR3: TGTGCCACCAGTGATTTCAGGGACACCGGGGAGCTGTTTTTT.